One and the same sample provided the 7 T cell receptor beta chains below, sequenced in a study of blood T cell repertoires in COVID-19. The protocol was immunoSEQ multiplex PCR, while the TCRdb copy is restricted to in-frame clones and leaves out a portion. This table has roughly 200,000 clones, 83% appearing once. Material for sequencing was peripheral blood. The source of these receptors is a woman in her twenties or thirties with COVID-19, enrolled during active disease.

V gene TRBV20-1 combines with J gene TRBJ1-3; no firm D call. Per the germline V gene, CDR1 is DFQATT and CDR2 is SNEGSKA (reference sequence). This CDR3 has 15 residues. The ends were cut back, 3 bases at V and 4 bases at J, with 16 bases in the middle. CDR3 loop: CSASGRAPSGNTIYF. DNA for the CDR3: TGCAGTGCTAGTGGCCGAGCGCCGTCAGGAAACACCATATATTTT.

J is TRBJ1-1 and V is TRBV7-2; 7 bases align to TRBD1. Trimming took 5 bases from V and 4 from J; bases not matched to a gene: 4. Per germline, CDR1 SGHTA and CDR2 FQGNSA. The CDR3 contains 13 residues. The CDR3 spells CASSRNRGTEAFF. In DNA, the CDR3 is TGTGCCAGCAGCAGAAACAGGGGCACTGAAGCTTTCTTT.

The rearrangement links TRBV19 to TRBJ2-5, with TRBD1 matching over 9 bases. The CDR3 sequence is 15 residues long. Per germline, CDR1 LNHDA and CDR2 SQIVND (reference sequence). V lost 9 bases and J lost 3; bases outside the gene matches: 11. CDR3 sequence reads: CASPGDRVSEETQYF. The DNA of the CDR3 is TGTGCCAGCCCAGGGGACAGGGTAAGTGAAGAGACCCAGTACTTC.

The CDR3, as DNA: TGTGCCAGCTCAACAGGGGGAAGCGGAAGCTCCTACAATGAGCAGTTCTTC. It encodes CASSTGGSGSSYNEQFF. This chain links TRBV18 with TRBJ2-1; 8 positions match TRBD1. V lost 5 bases and J lost 0; bases outside the gene matches: 9. Germline-derived CDR1 and CDR2 are KGHSH and LQKENI. This CDR3 spans 17 amino acids.

The CDR3 coding sequence is TGTGCCAGTGGGGATCGCGGGAGGGCAGATACGCAGTATTTT. Translating it yields CASGDRGRADTQYF. The chain joins TRBV19 to TRBJ2-3, with TRBD2 identical over 9 bases. CDR1 and CDR2 (germline): LNHDA, SQIVND (reference sequence). Trimming removed 8 bases from V and 4 bases from J; junction bases left unmatched: 7. This CDR3 contains 14 residues.

The chain couples TRBV6-5 to TRBJ2-5; possibly TRBD1 for D (5 bases). Germline lookup yields CDR1 MNHEY and CDR2 SVGAGI. Trimming shortened V by 0 bases and J by 2 bases, and 13 bases separated the two germline ends. The CDR3 spans 16 residues. The CDR3 coding sequence is TGTGCCAGCAGTTACTCGAACAGGTTACCTCAAGAGACCCAGTACTTC. Translated: CASSYSNRLPQETQYF.

This clone was detected once. This rearrangement joins TRBV5-1 to TRBJ2-5; 8 nucleotides line up with TRBD1. Germline assignment: CDR1 SGHRS and CDR2 YFSETQ. Germline trimming cut 0 bases from V and 4 bases from J; bases unmatched to any gene: 8. This CDR3 contains 16 residues. CDR3 sequence: CASSLGTGLTGETQYF. The CDR3 DNA follows: TGCGCCAGCAGCTTGGGGACAGGGCTAACGGGAGAGACCCAGTACTTC.